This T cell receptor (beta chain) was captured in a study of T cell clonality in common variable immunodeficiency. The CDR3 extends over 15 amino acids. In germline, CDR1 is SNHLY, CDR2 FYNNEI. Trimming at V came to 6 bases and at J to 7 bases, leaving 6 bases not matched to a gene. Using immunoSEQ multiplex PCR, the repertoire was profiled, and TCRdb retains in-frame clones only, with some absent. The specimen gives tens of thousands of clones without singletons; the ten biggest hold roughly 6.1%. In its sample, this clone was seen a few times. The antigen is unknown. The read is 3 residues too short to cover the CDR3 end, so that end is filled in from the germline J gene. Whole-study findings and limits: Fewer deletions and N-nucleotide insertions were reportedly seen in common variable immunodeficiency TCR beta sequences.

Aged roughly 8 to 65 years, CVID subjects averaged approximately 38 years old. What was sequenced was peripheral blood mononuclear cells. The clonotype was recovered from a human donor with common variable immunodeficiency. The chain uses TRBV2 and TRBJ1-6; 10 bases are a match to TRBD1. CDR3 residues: CASSAGDRGNSPLHF. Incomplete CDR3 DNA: TGTGCCAGCAGCGCCGGGGACAGGGGCAATTCACCC.